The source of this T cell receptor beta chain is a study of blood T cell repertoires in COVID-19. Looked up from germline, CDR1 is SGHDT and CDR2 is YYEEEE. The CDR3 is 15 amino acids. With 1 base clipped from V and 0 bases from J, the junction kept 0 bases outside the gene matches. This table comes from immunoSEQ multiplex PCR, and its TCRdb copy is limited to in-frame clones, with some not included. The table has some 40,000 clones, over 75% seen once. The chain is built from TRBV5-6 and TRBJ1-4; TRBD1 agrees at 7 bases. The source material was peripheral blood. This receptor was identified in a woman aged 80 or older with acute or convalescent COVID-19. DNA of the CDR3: TGTGCCAGCAGCTTGCAGGGGGCAACTAATGAAAAACTGTTTTTT. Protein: CASSLQGATNEKLFF.